This T cell receptor beta chain emerged from a study of T-cell reconstitution after alpha-beta-depleted transplantation in children. Points from the study as a whole: At the one-year point after transplant, T-cell counts and TCRbeta diversity were found to come mostly from T cells that had been newly produced. Some patients owed their high day-60 TCRbeta diversity to surviving recipient T cells and thymic progenitors. As was reported, about two months after transplant, alpha-beta T cells came from several hundred expanded graft clones.

CDR1 KGHSH and CDR2 LQKENI come from the germline V gene. This CDR3 is built from 20 residues. V dropped 1 base and J dropped 3 bases, with 27 bases sitting between them. A TCRbeta library incorporating unique molecular identifiers was prepared. TCRdb used MiXCR to reprocess the PCR reads, holding one entry per CDR3 protein. The table records about 460,000 distinct CDR3 sequences, about 10% of them present only once. A note on this clonotype: Its target is unknown.

Source: PBMCs, taken before TCRalphabeta/CD19-depleted stem cell transplant. The chain links TRBV18 to TRBJ2-5; D might be TRBD2 (7 bases). This sequence was found in a child aged 2-15 years with inherited bone marrow failure, due to receive a stem cell transplant. CDR3 loop: CASSPLAGARKFTSEETQYF. In DNA, the CDR3 is TGTGCCAGCTCACCACTGGCGGGGGCGAGAAAATTCACCTCCGAAGAGACCCAGTACTTC.